The rows below give T cell receptor beta chains drawn from one sample of a study of blood T cell repertoires in COVID-19. TCRdb's table, derived via immunoSEQ multiplex PCR, lists solely in-frame clones and lacks some. This table has around 220,000 clones, 70% to 90% appearing once. The sequenced sample consisted of peripheral blood. These receptors were taken from a man younger than 30 with active or convalescent COVID-19. CDR3s include the opening cysteine and the closing phenylalanine or tryptophan. D genes are given only for firm matches. Not every row has a clone size; where given, it reads once, few, many or a size class.

abundance	d_gene	v_gene	j_gene	CDR3nt	CDR3aa
-	-	TRBV12-3/TRBV12-4	TRBJ1-6	TGTGCCAGCAGTTCTGACGGCGGCTCACCCCTCCACTTT	CASSSDGGSPLHF
-	TRBD2	TRBV7-2	TRBJ2-7	TGTGCCAGCAGCTTACGAGGGACTAGGGAGTACGAGCAGTACTTC	CASSLRGTREYEQYF
-	-	TRBV18	TRBJ2-7	TGTGCCAGCTCACCTGGGGCGGAGCAGTACTTC	CASSPGAEQYF
-	-	TRBV4-2	TRBJ1-6	TGTGCCAGCAGCCACGACGACGGCGGGAATTCACCCCTCCACTTT	CASSHDDGGNSPLHF
-	TRBD1	TRBV5-1	TRBJ2-7	TGCGCCAGCAGCTCTCCGGGGACAGGGCGCGCCTACGAGCAGTACTTC	CASSSPGTGRAYEQYF
-	TRBD1	TRBV11-2	TRBJ1-2	TGTGCCAGCAGCTCGGGACAGGGAGGTAGTGGCTACACCTTC	CASSSGQGGSGYTF
-	TRBD2	TRBV11-3	TRBJ2-1	TGTGCCAGCAGCTACGGACTAGCGGGGGCCAATGAGCAGTTCTTC	CASSYGLAGANEQFF
-	-	TRBV29-1	TRBJ2-1	TGCAGCGTCGCCCCCCTGCAGTCCGCCTACAATGAGCAGTTCTTC	CSVAPLQSAYNEQFF
once	-	TRBV19	TRBJ2-1	TGTGCCAGTAGTATTAATCAGGGGCGTGAGCAGTTCTTC	CASSINQGREQFF
-	-	TRBV28	TRBJ1-2	TGTGCCAGCAGTTTACAGGGCTTGAGTGGTGGCTACACCTTC	CASSLQGLSGGYTF
-	-	TRBV21-1	TRBJ2-1	TGTGCCAGCCCCGGAGGACGGGAGGCCTCAACTAATAGCAATGAGCAGTTCTTC	CASPGGREASTNSNEQFF
-	TRBD1	TRBV5-1	TRBJ1-2	TGCGCCAGCAGCTTGGCGGGACAGGGGGCGTATGGCTACACCTTC	CASSLAGQGAYGYTF
once	TRBD2	TRBV19	TRBJ2-7	TGTGCCAGTAGTATAGCCGGCCAAACCCCCCCCAGCGGGAGAGTCTACGAGCAGTACTTC	CASSIAGQTPPSGRVYEQYF
-	-	TRBV7-3	TRBJ2-3	TGTGCCAGCAGCCCGACAGGCGGCGTCCAAGATACGCAGTATTTT	CASSPTGGVQDTQYF
-	-	TRBV11-2	TRBJ1-4	TGTGCCAGCAGGTCGACGTGGGCGCGGGATGAAAAACTGTTTTTT	CASRSTWARDEKLFF
-	-	TRBV21-1	TRBJ2-1	TGTGCCAGCGGTCCCGGGATTCCTCCTTTCTCCTACAATGAGCAGTTCTTC	CASGPGIPPFSYNEQFF
-	TRBD1	TRBV3-1/TRBV3-2	TRBJ1-6	TGTGCCAGCAGCCGGACAGGGTATTCACCCCTCCACTTT	CASSRTGYSPLHF
-	-	TRBV3-1/TRBV3-2	TRBJ1-2	TGTGCCAGCAGCCAAGGTATTCTCAGGGCCTATGGCTACACCTTC	CASSQGILRAYGYTF
-	-	TRBV11-3	TRBJ2-6	TGTGCCAGCAGCCTCACGTGGGGGCGCAACTCTGGGGCCAACGTCCTGACTTTC	CASSLTWGRNSGANVLTF
-	TRBD1	TRBV18	TRBJ1-5	TGTGCCAGCTCACGGGACAGGGGCAATCAGCCCCAGCATTTT	CASSRDRGNQPQHF
once	-	TRBV5-4	TRBJ2-1	TGTGCCAGCAGCCGTGGGCCAGACCTATACAATGAGCAGTTCTTC	CASSRGPDLYNEQFF
-	-	TRBV24-1	TRBJ2-1	TGTGCCACCTCAACGGGAGTCTACAATGAGCAGTTCTTC	CATSTGVYNEQFF
-	TRBD2	TRBV11-2	TRBJ2-1	TGTGCCAGCTCAGGAGCCAGACTAGCGGGAGTAGGGAATGAGCAGTTCTTC	CASSGARLAGVGNEQFF
-	-	TRBV27	TRBJ1-1	TGTGCCAGCAGTCGTCCTAACACTGAAGCTTTCTTT	CASSRPNTEAFF
-	TRBD2	TRBV28	TRBJ2-7	TGTGCCAGCAGCCAAAGGACGGACCCCCGGGGGGGCGAGCAGTACTTC	CASSQRTDPRGGEQYF